The source of this T cell receptor (beta chain) is a study of control samples from healthy donors and cancer patients. The CDR3 runs to 16 residues. The germline gives CDR1 MNHEY, CDR2 SMNVEV (reference sequence). V lost 5 bases and J 1 base, leaving 15 bases between the germline ends. TCRdb's copy holds only in-frame clones and misses some; the assay was immunoSEQ multiplex PCR. This sample yields more than 95,000 clones, of which about 90% are seen a single time; around 2% belongs to the top ten. The receptor comes from a man between 18 and 29 years old in good health. The chain has TRBV27 and TRBJ1-5; TRBD1 might be the D (6 bases). Sample: blood. The CDR3 DNA reads TGTGCCAGCAGTAACAGGGTTAGCGGGAGCAATCAGCCCCAGCATTTT. Residues: CASSNRVSGSNQPQHF.